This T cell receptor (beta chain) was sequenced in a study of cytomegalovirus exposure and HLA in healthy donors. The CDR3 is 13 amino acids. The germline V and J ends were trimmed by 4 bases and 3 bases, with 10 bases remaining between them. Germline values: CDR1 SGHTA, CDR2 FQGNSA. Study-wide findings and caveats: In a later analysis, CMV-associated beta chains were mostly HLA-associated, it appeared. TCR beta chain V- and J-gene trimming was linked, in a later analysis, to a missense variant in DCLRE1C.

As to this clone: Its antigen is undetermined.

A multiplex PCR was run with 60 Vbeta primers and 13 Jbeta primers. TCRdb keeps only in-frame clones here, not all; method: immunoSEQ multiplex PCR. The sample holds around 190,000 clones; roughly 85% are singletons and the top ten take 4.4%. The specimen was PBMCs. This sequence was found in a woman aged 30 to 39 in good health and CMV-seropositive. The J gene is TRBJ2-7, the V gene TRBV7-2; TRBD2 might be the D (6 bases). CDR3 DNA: TGTGCCAGCAGCTCCCAGGGAGGCTACGAGCAGTACTTC. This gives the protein CASSSQGGYEQYF.